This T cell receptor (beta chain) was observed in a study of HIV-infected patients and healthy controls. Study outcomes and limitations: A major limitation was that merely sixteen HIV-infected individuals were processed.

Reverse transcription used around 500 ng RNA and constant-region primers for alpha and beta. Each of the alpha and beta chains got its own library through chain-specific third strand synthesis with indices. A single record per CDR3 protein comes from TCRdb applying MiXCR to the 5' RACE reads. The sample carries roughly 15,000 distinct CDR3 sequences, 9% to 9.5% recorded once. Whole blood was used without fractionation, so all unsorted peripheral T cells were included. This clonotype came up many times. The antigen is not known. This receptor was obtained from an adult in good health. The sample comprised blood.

Written as DNA, the CDR3 is TGTGCCAGCAGTCCGAGTGGACTAGCGGGAGGGAACGAGCAGTACTTC. It translates to CASSPSGLAGGNEQYF. This chain joins TRBV27 and TRBJ2-7, with TRBD2 identical over 15 bases. V lost 5 bases and J lost 5; bases outside the gene matches: 7. Germline V gives CDR1 MNHEY, CDR2 SMNVEV (reference sequence). The CDR3 runs to 16 residues.